The rows below give T cell receptor beta chains drawn from one sample of a study of patients and donors after allogeneic stem cell transplantation. In TCRdb, the RT-PCR reads were re-called with MiXCR into one record per CDR3 protein. This table holds 920,000 or so distinct CDR3 sequences, under 20% found once. Sequencing input: blood, either unsorted or a sorted T cell fraction (not recorded which). These receptor sequences come from a human donor who was either an allogeneic HSCT recipient or a stem cell or donor lymphocyte infusion donor (not recorded which). It is not recorded whose cells these are; they may come from a transplant donor. Both conserved end residues are part of each CDR3. A D gene is named only where the DNA matches it firmly. Size is stated for part of the rows, as once, few or many counts, or as a class when the clone is expanded.

V,D,J,size,DNA,CDR3
TRBV12-3/TRBV12-4,TRBD1,TRBJ1-4,few,TGTGCCAGCAGTGAAGGGACAGGGGGAGGGGAAAAACTGTTTTTT,CASSEGTGGGEKLFF
TRBV6-5,NA,TRBJ2-7,once,TGTGCCAGCAGTTACCGAACTAGCTTCCCCTACGAGCAGTACTTC,CASSYRTSFPYEQYF
TRBV20-1,TRBD2,TRBJ2-3,few,TGCAGTGCTACCCCGGGACTAGCGGGGGGGCGGCCAGATACGCAGTATTTT,CSATPGLAGGRPDTQYF
TRBV20-1,TRBD2,TRBJ2-7,NA,TGCAGTGCTAGAGAAGGTGTGAGGAGCGGGGGGTTGTACGAGCAGTACTTC,CSAREGVRSGGLYEQYF
TRBV12-3/TRBV12-4,NA,TRBJ2-2,many,TGTGCCAGCAGTTTACGAGGCAGGGAAAACACCGGGGAGCTGTTTTTT,CASSLRGRENTGELFF
TRBV6-1,TRBD2,TRBJ2-3,NA,TGTGCCAGCAGTGGAACTAGCGGGAGGGCCGGGAGCACAGATACGCAGTATTTT,CASSGTSGRAGSTDTQYF
TRBV12-3/TRBV12-4,NA,TRBJ2-5,NA,TGTGCCAGCAGTCGACAGTACCAAGAGACCCAGTACTTC,CASSRQYQETQYF
TRBV4-3,NA,TRBJ1-6,few,TGCGCCAGCAGCCTTCACCAAGGGGCCAGGGATTCACCCCTCCACTTT,CASSLHQGARDSPLHF
TRBV24-1,NA,TRBJ2-7,few,TGTGCCACCAGTGATCCAGGGAACGAGCAGTACTTC,CATSDPGNEQYF
TRBV6-1,NA,TRBJ2-6,NA,TGTGCCAGCAAGAACGGGGAGTCTGGGGCCAACGTCCTGACTTTC,CASKNGESGANVLTF
TRBV9,TRBD2,TRBJ2-3,NA,TGTGCCAGCAGCGCCCTAGCGGGAGTGTCAGATACGCAGTATTTT,CASSALAGVSDTQYF
TRBV9,TRBD2,TRBJ2-3,few,TGTGCCAGCAGCGCCGATGGGACTAGCGGATTGTGGACAGATACGCAGTATTTT,CASSADGTSGLWTDTQYF
TRBV12-3/TRBV12-4,NA,TRBJ1-6,few,TGTGCCAGCACCCCACCGGGGTGGCCTCGCTCACCCCTCCACTTT,CASTPPGWPRSPLHF
TRBV7-6,TRBD2,TRBJ2-1,few,TGTGCCAGCAGCTTATTTGGCGCGGGGGTTAGATGGGGTGAGCAGTTCTTC,CASSLFGAGVRWGEQFF
TRBV4-1,TRBD1,TRBJ1-5,NA,TGCGCCAGCAGCCAAACGACAGGGATTCCCAATCAGCCCCAGCATTTT,CASSQTTGIPNQPQHF
TRBV20-1,TRBD2,TRBJ2-5,few,TGCAGTGCTAGAGACGGACTAGCGGGAGAGACCCAGTACTTC,CSARDGLAGETQYF
TRBV5-1,TRBD1,TRBJ1-1,NA,TGCGCCAGCAGCTCAAAAACCGGGACAGGGCTGAACACTGAAGCTTTCTTT,CASSSKTGTGLNTEAFF
TRBV7-2,TRBD1,TRBJ2-3,few,TGTGCCAGCCGGGACAGGGGGCCCTCGTTGCAGTATTTT,CASRDRGPSLQYF
TRBV20-1,TRBD1,TRBJ1-1,few,TGCAGTGCCACAATACCGTTGCCGGGACAGCAGAACACTGAAGCTTTCTTT,CSATIPLPGQQNTEAFF
TRBV12-3/TRBV12-4,NA,TRBJ2-5,NA,TGTGCCAGCAGTCCGGGACCCCCGCCAGAGACCCAGTACTTC,CASSPGPPPETQYF
TRBV7-9,NA,TRBJ2-1,many,TGTGCCAGCAGCCTTCCTAATGAGCAGTTCTTC,CASSLPNEQFF
TRBV24-1,TRBD2,TRBJ2-1,few,TGTGCCACCAGTGATTATGGGACTAGAGTCCATGAGCAGTTCTTC,CATSDYGTRVHEQFF
TRBV6-2/TRBV6-3,NA,TRBJ1-6,few,TGTGCCAGCAGCTATGCAGGTGCTAATTCACCCCTCCACTTT,CASSYAGANSPLHF
TRBV28,NA,TRBJ2-7,few,TGTGCCAGCGGACCCCCCCTGGACGGGCGGGTCGAGCAGTACTTC,CASGPPLDGRVEQYF
TRBV7-9,NA,TRBJ2-2,once,TGTGCCAGCAGCTTTTATGAGGTATCGAGCGGGGAGCTGTTTTTT,CASSFYEVSSGELFF
TRBV20-1,TRBD2,TRBJ2-3,NA,TGCAGTGCTAGTTTAAGGGCGGGAGGGGCAGATACGCAGTATTTT,CSASLRAGGADTQYF
TRBV2,NA,TRBJ2-1,NA,TGTGCCAGCAGTCCAACCGTGGAGCAGTTCTTC,CASSPTVEQFF
TRBV12-3/TRBV12-4,NA,TRBJ2-7,NA,TGTGCCAGCATCCCTTCCCCAGGGTGGAGACACGAGCAGTACTTC,CASIPSPGWRHEQYF
TRBV12-3/TRBV12-4,NA,TRBJ1-2,NA,TGTGCCAACCTCGACGGTTGGCCCCGCTATGGCTACACCTTC,CANLDGWPRYGYTF
TRBV7-2,TRBD1,TRBJ2-7,few,TGTGCCAGCAGCTTTCCCGGGACAGGGGAGGAAGAGCAGTACTTC,CASSFPGTGEEEQYF
TRBV5-5,NA,TRBJ2-3,NA,TGTGCCAGCAGCCCGAAATTCGGGGACGCAGATACGCAGTATTTT,CASSPKFGDADTQYF
TRBV6-1,TRBD1,TRBJ2-7,NA,TGTGCCAGCAGCGACAACAGGGGACCACGTCCTTACGAGCAGTACTTC,CASSDNRGPRPYEQYF
TRBV7-9,TRBD1,TRBJ2-2,NA,TGTGCCAGCAGCCACGGACAGGGGCGGGATCCCACGCTGTTTTTT,CASSHGQGRDPTLFF
TRBV4-3,TRBD2,TRBJ2-1,few,TGCGCCAGCAGCCAAGATGTCGGGACTAGCGCTCTCTACAATGAGCAGTTCTTC,CASSQDVGTSALYNEQFF
TRBV20-1,NA,TRBJ2-7,NA,TGCAGTGCACCGGGCGGCTCGACCTACGAGCAGTACTTC,CSAPGGSTYEQYF
TRBV4-3,NA,TRBJ2-5,few,TGCGCCAGCAGCCTCGAAATTGCGACCAGAGAGACCCAGTACTTC,CASSLEIATRETQYF
TRBV7-2,NA,TRBJ1-1,few,TGTGCCAGCAGCTTAGGTCAGCCAGGGTTTGCGAACACTGAAGCTTTCTTT,CASSLGQPGFANTEAFF
TRBV12-3/TRBV12-4,NA,TRBJ1-2,few,TGTGCCAGCAGGTTCGGGGGTGCGGCTAATGGCTACACCTTC,CASRFGGAANGYTF
TRBV6-1,NA,TRBJ2-7,few,TGTGCCAGCAGTCCGGCGACAGGGAGGAACGAGCAGTACTTC,CASSPATGRNEQYF
TRBV9,NA,TRBJ1-6,many,TGTGCCAGCAGCGTAGGGGTGTTAGGGGCCTATAATTCACCCCTCCACTTT,CASSVGVLGAYNSPLHF
TRBV5-5,NA,TRBJ1-5,few,TGTGCCAGCAGCTTTGTCCCGGGGACTTCAAATCAGCCCCAGCATTTT,CASSFVPGTSNQPQHF
TRBV10-3,TRBD1,TRBJ1-6,few,TGTGCCATCAGTGATAACAGGGGCTCCTATAATTCACCCCTCCACTTT,CAISDNRGSYNSPLHF
TRBV6-1,TRBD1,TRBJ1-1,few,TGTGCCAGCAGACGGGGACAGCCTCAGGGGACTGAAGCTTTCTTT,CASRRGQPQGTEAFF
TRBV6-1,TRBD1,TRBJ2-7,few,TGTGCCAGCACCTCCGGTGGGTTAGGGGGCAAGCAGTACTTC,CASTSGGLGGKQYF
TRBV6-5,NA,TRBJ2-3,few,TGTGCCAGCAGTTGGACAGGCACAGATACGCAGTATTTT,CASSWTGTDTQYF
TRBV18,NA,TRBJ2-7,NA,TGTGCCAGCTCACCAAGGGCACCTCCGAGCGAGCAGTACTTC,CASSPRAPPSEQYF
TRBV15,NA,TRBJ2-7,NA,TGTGCCACCAGCAGAGATCGGGGAGTGGAGCAGTACTTC,CATSRDRGVEQYF
TRBV6-5,TRBD1,TRBJ2-1,NA,TGTGCCAGCAGTTCCCTTCCTCCCGGGACAGGGAGAGTTGATGAGCAGTTCTTC,CASSSLPPGTGRVDEQFF
TRBV10-3,TRBD1,TRBJ2-7,NA,TGTGCCATCACCGGGACAGGGAGCGACGAGCAGTACTTC,CAITGTGSDEQYF
TRBV29-1,TRBD2,TRBJ2-2,many,TGCAGCGTTCCGGGACGCGGGACTAGTTTGACGGACACCGGGGAGCTGTTTTTT,CSVPGRGTSLTDTGELFF
TRBV6-2/TRBV6-3,NA,TRBJ2-5,few,TGTGCCAGCACTCAAACGGGAACAGGACAAGAGACCCAGTACTTC,CASTQTGTGQETQYF
TRBV7-9,TRBD1,TRBJ1-5,NA,TGTGCCAGCAGCAATAACAGGGGCCGTGGGCAGCCCCAGCATTTT,CASSNNRGRGQPQHF
TRBV7-8,NA,TRBJ2-7,few,TGTGCCAGCAGCGTGACACAGGGTCGCTCCTACGAGCAGTACTTC,CASSVTQGRSYEQYF